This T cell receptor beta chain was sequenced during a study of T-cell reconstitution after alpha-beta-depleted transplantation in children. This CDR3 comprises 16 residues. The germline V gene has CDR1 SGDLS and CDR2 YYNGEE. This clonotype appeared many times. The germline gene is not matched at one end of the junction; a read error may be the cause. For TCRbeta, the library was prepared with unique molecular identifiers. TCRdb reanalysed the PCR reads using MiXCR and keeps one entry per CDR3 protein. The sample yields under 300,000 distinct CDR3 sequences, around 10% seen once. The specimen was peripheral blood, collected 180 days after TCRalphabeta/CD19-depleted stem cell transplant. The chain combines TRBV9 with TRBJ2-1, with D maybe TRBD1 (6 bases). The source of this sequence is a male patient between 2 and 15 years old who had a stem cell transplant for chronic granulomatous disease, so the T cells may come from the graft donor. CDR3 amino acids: CASNVKGDFSYNEQFF. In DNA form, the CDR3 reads TGTGCCAGCAACGTAAAGGGGGATTTCTCCTACAATGAGCAGTTCTTC.